This T cell receptor (beta chain) originates from a study of T-cell reconstitution after alpha-beta-depleted transplantation in children. Study-level findings and limits: Several hundred rapidly expanded clones from non-depleted graft cells reportedly supplied alpha-beta T cells about two months post-transplant. T-cell numbers and diversity, one year after transplant, stemmed largely from T cells that were newly produced.

Germline loops: CDR1 MNHEY, CDR2 SMNVEV (reference sequence). This CDR3 contains 14 residues. V was cut by 4 bases and J by 4 bases, with 13 bases left in between. About this clonotype: The antigen is undetermined.

The TCRbeta library was prepared with unique molecular identifiers. In TCRdb, the PCR reads were re-called with MiXCR into one record per CDR3 protein. The data hold some 300,000 distinct CDR3 sequences, with about 9.5% observed a single time. This TCR was sampled from a boy under three years old with acute myeloid leukemia, due to receive a stem cell transplant. The genes are TRBV27 and TRBJ2-5; D is possibly TRBD1 (6 bases). This material consisted of PBMCs, taken before TCRalphabeta/CD19-depleted stem cell transplant. The CDR3 DNA follows: TGTGCCAGCAGTTCGGGACACCTGAGAGAGACCCAGTACTTC. Its translation is CASSSGHLRETQYF.